The TCR beta chain under discussion was sequenced for a study of T cell responses to AZD1222 COVID-19 vaccine. Study-wide points: Researchers report vaccine-associated CD4 TCRs spanning spike, with dominance at 160-218 and 743-854. Clonal diversity may have been underestimated in mostly white British donors. Repertoire sampling occurred only after the peak T cell response. The breadth and depth of Spike-specific TCRs increased once two AZD1222 doses had been given.

Assay: immunoSEQ multiplex PCR; the TCRdb copy retains only in-frame clones and omits some. This sample yields 160,000 or so clones, of which 75% to 90% are seen a single time; 4% to 4.5% belongs to the top ten. This clone was detected ten times or more. Its target is not known. The sequence was collected from an adult who received the MenACWY meningococcal vaccine as a control. The input for sequencing was peripheral blood, taken 28 days after the second dose of the MenACWY control vaccine.

DNA of the CDR3: TGTGCCAGCAGCCCGTACCGGGGGGTTGGCTACACCTTC. It specifies CASSPYRGVGYTF. This chain joins TRBV14 and TRBJ1-2, with D maybe TRBD1 (5 bases). The germline V and J ends were trimmed by 4 bases and 7 bases, with 13 bases remaining between them. CDR3 length equals 13 residues. Germline V gene data show CDR1 as SGHDN and CDR2 as FVKESK.